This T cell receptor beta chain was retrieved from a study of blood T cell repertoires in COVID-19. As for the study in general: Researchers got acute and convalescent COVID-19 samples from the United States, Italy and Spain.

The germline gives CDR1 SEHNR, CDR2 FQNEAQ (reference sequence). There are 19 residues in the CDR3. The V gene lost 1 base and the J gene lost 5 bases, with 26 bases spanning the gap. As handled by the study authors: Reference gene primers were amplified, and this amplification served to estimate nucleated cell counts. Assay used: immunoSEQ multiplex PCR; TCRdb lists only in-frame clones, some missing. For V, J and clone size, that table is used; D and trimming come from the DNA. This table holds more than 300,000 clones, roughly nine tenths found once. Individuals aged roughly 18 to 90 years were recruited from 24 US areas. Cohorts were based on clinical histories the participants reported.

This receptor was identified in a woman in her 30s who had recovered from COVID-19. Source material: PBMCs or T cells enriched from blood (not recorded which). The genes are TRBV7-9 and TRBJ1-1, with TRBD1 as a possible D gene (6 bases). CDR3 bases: TGTGCCAGCAGCTTAGAATTAGCGACAGGTCGTGTCCCGGGGACTGAAGCTTTCTTT. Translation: CASSLELATGRVPGTEAFF.